These 10 T cell receptor beta chains came from one sample sequenced in a study of neurological immune-mediated disorders. The time point is: longitudinal time-point 2. TCRdb passed the 5' RACE reads through MiXCR, listing each CDR3 protein once. The profile shows about 80,000 distinct CDR3 sequences, 4.5% to 7.5% of them singletons. The sequenced sample consisted of PBMCs. These receptors all stem from a woman in her fifties or sixties with multiple sclerosis.

This clonotype has ten or more counts. The CDR3 DNA sequence: TGTGCCAGCAGCTCCAAGGGGGTGGCCAACTATGGCTACACCTTC. It is translated as CASSSKGVANYGYTF. The chain uses TRBV12-3 or TRBV12-4 and TRBJ1-2, with D possibly TRBD1 on 6 matching bases. The CDR3 has 15 amino acids. The ends were cut back, 6 bases at V and 2 bases at J, with 16 bases in the middle.

Ten or more counts support this clonotype. CDR3 protein: CASSPMANHKQYF. CDR3 bases: TGTGCCAGCAGTCCCATGGCCAACCACAAGCAGTACTTC. The chain joins TRBV27 to TRBJ2-7; D is unresolved. CDR1 MNHEY and CDR2 SMNVEV come from the germline V gene (reference sequence). The V gene lost 5 bases and the J gene lost 8 bases, with 16 bases spanning the gap. This CDR3 is built from 13 residues.

This clonotype occurred many times. The V and J genes are TRBV29-1 and TRBJ2-1, with 10 bases identical to TRBD2. The V gene end was trimmed by 1 base and the J gene end by 5 bases; junction bases not matched to a gene: 14. The CDR3 totals 18 residues. Germline V CDR1 and CDR2: SQVTM, ANQGSEA. The CDR3 DNA is TGCAGCGTTGAAGGCCACGGGCGAGCGGGGGGGCCCGACAATGAGCAGTTCTTC. It specifies CSVEGHGRAGGPDNEQFF.

This clonotype was seen at least ten times. The chain uses TRBV20-1 and TRBJ2-1; D call uncertain. Germline assignment: CDR1 DFQATT and CDR2 SNEGSKA (reference sequence). V was clipped by 3 bases and J by 3 bases, with 21 bases between them. This CDR3 has 17 residues. CDR3 loop: CSASPPRTPGRYNEQFF. The DNA for the CDR3 is TGCAGTGCTAGTCCTCCCCGCACCCCCGGACGCTACAATGAGCAGTTCTTC.

This clonotype was found many times. This chain links TRBV2 with TRBJ2-7; 7 nucleotides agree with TRBD1. This CDR3 is 18 amino acids long. Germline CDR1 SNHLY, CDR2 FYNNEI. V was pared by 3 bases and J by 1 base, with 15 bases of the junction left unmatched. CDR3 bases: TGTGCCAGCAGTGAGACCGAGACAGGGCCCCCTATTTCCTACGAGCAGTACTTC. It specifies CASSETETGPPISYEQYF.

Ten or more counts support this clonotype. The gene calls are TRBV25-1 and TRBJ2-6; TRBD1 might be the D (6 bases). The CDR3 loop spans 13 amino acids. The V end was cut by 11 bases, the J end by 3 bases, with 11 bases between. Germline V gene data show CDR1 as MGHDK and CDR2 as SYGVNS. The CDR3 bases are TGTGCCTACAGGGCCGGTGGGGCCAACGTCCTGACTTTC. Residues: CAYRAGGANVLTF.

This clonotype was detected many times. The J gene is TRBJ2-5, the V gene TRBV5-1; no reliable D call. The CDR3 has 14 amino acids. The germline V and J ends were trimmed by 4 bases and 1 base, with 11 bases remaining between them. Germline V CDR1 and CDR2: SGHRS, YFSETQ. The CDR3 DNA reads as TGCGCCAGCAGCGAAAGGTCAGGCCAAGAGACCCAGTACTTC. This sequence encodes CASSERSGQETQYF.

V is TRBV10-3 and J is TRBJ2-7, with TRBD2 matching 7 bases. This CDR3 comprises 16 residues. V lost 3 bases, J lost 3 bases, and 11 bases stayed unmatched. Germline V lookup: CDR1 ENHRY, CDR2 SYGVKD. The chain's CDR3 is CAISDSNSGTNYEQYF. CDR3 coding DNA: TGTGCCATCAGTGACTCTAACAGCGGGACTAACTACGAGCAGTACTTC.

In this sample, this clonotype turned up many times. The rearrangement links TRBV12-5 to TRBJ1-2, with D tentatively TRBD1 (5 bases). The CDR3 has 13 amino acids. Between the trimmed V and J ends, which lost 7 bases and 8 bases, there was a span of 17 bases. Germline lookup yields CDR1 LGHNT and CDR2 FRNRAP. The DNA of the CDR3 is TGTGCTAGTGCCAAGGACACCCGTATAGGCTACACCTTC. It yields the protein CASAKDTRIGYTF.

This clonotype has at least ten counts. This chain joins TRBV5-1 and TRBJ1-2; the D gene is possibly TRBD1 (6 bases). CDR3 length equals 14 residues. The V gene lost 1 base and the J gene lost 8 bases, with 15 bases spanning the gap. Germline-derived CDR1 and CDR2 are SGHRS and YFSETQ. The CDR3 loop is CASSLSGEVRGYTF. The CDR3 bases are TGCGCCAGCAGCTTGTCAGGGGAGGTGAGGGGCTACACCTTC.